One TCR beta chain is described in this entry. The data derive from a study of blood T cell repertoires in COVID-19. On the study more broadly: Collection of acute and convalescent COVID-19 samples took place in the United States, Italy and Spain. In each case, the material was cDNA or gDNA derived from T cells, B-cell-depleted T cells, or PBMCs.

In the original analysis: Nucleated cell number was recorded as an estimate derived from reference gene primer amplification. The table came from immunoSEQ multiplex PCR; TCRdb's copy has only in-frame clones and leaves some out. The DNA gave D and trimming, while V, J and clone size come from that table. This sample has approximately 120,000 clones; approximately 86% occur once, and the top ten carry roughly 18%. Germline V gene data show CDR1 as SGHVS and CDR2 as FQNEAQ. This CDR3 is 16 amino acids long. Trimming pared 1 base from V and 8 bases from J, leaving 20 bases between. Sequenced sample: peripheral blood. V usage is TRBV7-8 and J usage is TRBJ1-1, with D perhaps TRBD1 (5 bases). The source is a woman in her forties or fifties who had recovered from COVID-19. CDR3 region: CASSLVGGEGDEEAFF. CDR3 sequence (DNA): TGTGCCAGCAGCTTAGTCGGGGGGGAAGGGGACGAAGAAGCTTTCTTT.